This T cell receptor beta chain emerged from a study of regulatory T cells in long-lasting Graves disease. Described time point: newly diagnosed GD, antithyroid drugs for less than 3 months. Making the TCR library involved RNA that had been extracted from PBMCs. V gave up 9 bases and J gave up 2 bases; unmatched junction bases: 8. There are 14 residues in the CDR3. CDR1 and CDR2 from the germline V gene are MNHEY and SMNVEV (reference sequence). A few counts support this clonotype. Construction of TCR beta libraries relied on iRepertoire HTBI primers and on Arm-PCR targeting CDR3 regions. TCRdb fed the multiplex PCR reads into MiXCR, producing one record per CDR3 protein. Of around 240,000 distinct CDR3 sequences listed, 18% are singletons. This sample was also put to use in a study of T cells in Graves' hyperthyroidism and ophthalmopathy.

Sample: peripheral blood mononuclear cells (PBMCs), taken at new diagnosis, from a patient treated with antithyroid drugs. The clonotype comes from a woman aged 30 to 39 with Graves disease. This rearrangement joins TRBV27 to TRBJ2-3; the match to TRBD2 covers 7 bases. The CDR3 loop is CASAAGRATDTQYF. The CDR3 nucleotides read TGTGCCAGTGCAGCGGGGAGAGCCACAGATACGCAGTATTTT.